These 18 T cell receptor beta chains were all obtained from the same sample, sequenced in a study of blood T cell repertoires in COVID-19. Data came from immunoSEQ multiplex PCR; TCRdb stores just in-frame clones and leaves some out. The sample holds tens of thousands of clones; roughly 84% are singletons and the top ten take roughly 4.7%. Sequenced sample: peripheral blood. The receptors come from a woman aged 55-70 years with acute or convalescent COVID-19.

V gene TRBV6-5 combines with J gene TRBJ1-5; weak D call: TRBD1 (6 bases). V lost 10 bases to trimming and J lost 2 bases, with 15 bases between them. This CDR3 region has 14 residues. Germline V gene data show CDR1 as MNHEY and CDR2 as SVGAGI. The CDR3 coding sequence is TGTGCCACCCTGAGGGGGGGTGGCAATCAGCCCCAGCATTTT. As protein: CATLRGGGNQPQHF.

This clone was counted ten times or more. This chain links TRBV12-3 or TRBV12-4 with TRBJ1-2; D not resolved. The CDR3 runs 12 residues. The V end was cut by 6 bases, the J end by 5 bases, with 10 bases between. This CDR3 is CASRIGKYGYTF. CDR3 in DNA: TGTGCCAGCAGAATCGGGAAATATGGCTACACCTTC.

The chain joins TRBV5-4 to TRBJ1-4; 8 nucleotides agree with TRBD1. The CDR3 runs 15 residues. Germline V gene lookup returns CDR1 SGHNT and CDR2 YYREEE (reference sequence). V was clipped by 0 bases and J by 8 bases; unmatched bases: 6. CDR3 loop: CASSLGTGYGEKLFF. The CDR3, as DNA: TGTGCCAGCAGCTTGGGGACAGGGTATGGCGAAAAACTGTTTTTT. Together with reference TRBV5-4 and TRBJ1-4, the CDR3 gives the full variable domain: ETGVTQSPTHLIKTRGQQVTLRCSSQSGHNTVSWYQQALGQGPQFIFQYYREEENGRGNFPPRFSGLQFPNYSSELNVNALELDDSALYLCASSLGTGYGEKLFFGSGTQLSVL.

V is TRBV3-1 (or the pseudogene TRBV3-2) and J is TRBJ2-1, with TRBD2 matching over 8 bases. This CDR3 has 14 amino acids. V dropped 2 bases and J dropped 7; count of bases not matched to a gene: 4. Looked up from germline, CDR1 is LGHDT and CDR2 is YNNKEL (reference sequence). The CDR3 sequence is CASSQPGGPNEQFF. In nucleotides, the CDR3 is TGTGCCAGCAGCCAACCGGGGGGGCCGAATGAGCAGTTCTTC.

The chain links TRBV7-2 to TRBJ2-7; perhaps TRBD2 as D (5 bases). The V end lost 5 bases, the J end lost 3 bases, and 8 bases lay between the germline ends. The V gene's germline CDR1 is SGHTA and CDR2 FQGNSA. This CDR3 is built from 12 residues. CDR3 DNA sequence: TGTGCCAGCAGCGTCGGACTCTACGAGCAGTACTTC. Amino acids: CASSVGLYEQYF.

The chain joins TRBV5-5 to TRBJ2-7; a possible D gene is TRBD2 (5 bases). The CDR3 has 13 amino acids. Trimming removed 0 bases at V and 5 bases at J, with 9 bases between. Germline values: CDR1 SGHKS, CDR2 YYEKEE (reference sequence). For the CDR3, the DNA is TGTGCCAGCAGCTTGGCCGGGAACCACGAGCAGTACTTC. Translation gives CASSLAGNHEQYF.

The genes are TRBV11-2 and TRBJ2-1; 7 nucleotides line up with TRBD1. V lost 2 bases, J lost 10 bases, and 11 bases stayed unmatched. The CDR3 is 15 residues long. Germline V gene lookup returns CDR1 SGHAT and CDR2 FQNNGV. The CDR3 region is CASSLQSGGVGEQFF. CDR3 coding DNA: TGTGCCAGCAGCTTACAGTCAGGGGGTGTAGGGGAGCAGTTCTTC.

The chain combines TRBV29-1 with TRBJ1-1; 8 bases map to TRBD1. CDR3 length: 13 amino acids. Trimming at V came to 5 bases and at J to 10 bases, leaving 12 bases not matched to a gene. The germline V gene has CDR1 SQVTM and CDR2 ANQGSEA. CDR3 DNA sequence: TGCAGCGTTTCCCCCCCCGGACAGGGTAGAGCTTTCTTT. Translating gives CSVSPPGQGRAFF.

Only one count was recorded for this clone. The V gene is TRBV5-1, the J gene TRBJ2-3, with TRBD2 matching 9 bases. The germline CDR1 and CDR2 sequences are SGHRS and YFSETQ. CDR3 length equals 17 residues. J was trimmed by 6 bases and V by 3 bases; bases with no gene match: 14. CDR3 sequence reads: CASSSQRGVETRDTQYF. CDR3 nucleotides: TGCGCCAGCAGCTCCCAGCGGGGGGTGGAGACGAGGGATACGCAGTATTTT.

The chain has TRBV5-1 and TRBJ2-1, with TRBD2 matching 9 bases. The junction had 16 bases not matched to a gene; V was cut back by 1 base and J by 5 bases. Germline V gene data show CDR1 as SGHRS and CDR2 as YFSETQ. The length of the CDR3 is 19 residues. This CDR3 reads CASSLWPGAGRGGHNEQFF. In nucleotides, the CDR3 is TGCGCCAGCAGCTTGTGGCCAGGCGCCGGGCGGGGGGGCCACAATGAGCAGTTCTTC.

The J gene is TRBJ2-3, the V gene TRBV9; 8 bases are a match to TRBD2. Germline assignment: CDR1 SGDLS and CDR2 YYNGEE. The length of the CDR3 is 16 residues. V was clipped by 0 bases and J by 5 bases; unmatched bases: 8. The CDR3 DNA follows: TGTGCCAGCAGCGTAGATCTGCGGGGGGAGGTAGATACGCAGTATTTT. This sequence encodes CASSVDLRGEVDTQYF. Drawing the rest from reference TRBV9 and TRBJ2-3, the complete variable domain is DSGVTQTPKHLITATGQRVTLRCSPRSGDLSVYWYQQSLDQGLQFLIQYYNGEERAKGNILERFSAQQFPDLHSELNLSSLELGDSALYFCASSVDLRGEVDTQYFGPGTRLTVL.

The V gene is TRBV7-9, the J gene TRBJ1-1; a weak D match, TRBD1 (6 bases). CDR1 SEHNR and CDR2 FQNEAQ come from the germline V gene (reference sequence). Between the trimmed V and J ends, which lost 5 bases and 7 bases, there was a span of 17 bases. This CDR3 has 14 residues. The CDR3 DNA reads as TGTGCCAGCAGCCATCAAGGGTTACAGGGTGAAGCTTTCTTT. Its translation: CASSHQGLQGEAFF.

The chain is built from TRBV19 and TRBJ1-2, with 7 bases lining up with TRBD1. V shed 0 bases, J shed 5 bases, and the junction held 6 bases outside the gene matches. CDR3 length: 15 amino acids. Germline CDR1 reads LNHDA; CDR2 reads SQIVND (reference sequence). The CDR3 here is CASSIDTGTAYGYTF. In DNA, the CDR3 is TGTGCCAGTAGTATAGATACCGGGACAGCTTATGGCTACACCTTC.

The chain couples TRBV5-1 to TRBJ2-1; 9 bases map to TRBD1. The CDR3 sequence is 15 residues long. Unmatched junction bases numbered 6, after V lost 4 bases and J lost 4 bases. Looked up from germline, CDR1 is SGHRS and CDR2 is YFSETQ. Written as DNA, the CDR3 is TGCGCCAGCAGCGCGGGACAGGGCTCTTACAATGAGCAGTTCTTC. It specifies CASSAGQGSYNEQFF.

The chain uses TRBV7-3 and TRBJ2-5; D is possibly TRBD1 (6 bases). V lost 4 bases to trimming and J lost 2 bases, with 17 bases between them. The CDR3 has 16 residues. Germline-derived CDR1 and CDR2 are SGHTA and FQGTGA. CDR3 in amino acids: CASSSLVGQSQETQYF. DNA for the CDR3: TGTGCCAGCAGCTCCCTGGTAGGACAGAGTCAAGAGACCCAGTACTTC.

The chain is built from TRBV19 and TRBJ1-1; D unresolved. CDR1 is LNHDA and CDR2 is SQIVND in the germline V gene (reference sequence). Trimming took 3 bases from V and 1 from J, leaving 18 bases between them. This CDR3 contains 17 residues. CDR3: CASSISPQRAGNTEAFF. CDR3 coding DNA: TGTGCCAGTAGTATCTCCCCCCAAAGGGCGGGGAACACTGAAGCTTTCTTT.

Note on this clone: This sample includes further DNA sequences coding for the same CDR3. The rearrangement uses TRBV10-3 and TRBJ1-2, with 8 bases aligning to TRBD1. The CDR3 length is 14 residues. Unmatched junction bases numbered 6, after V lost 6 bases and J lost 3 bases. Per the germline V gene, CDR1 is ENHRY and CDR2 is SYGVKD. The CDR3: CAISLGQGDYGYTF. CDR3 sequence (DNA): TGTGCCATCAGCCTAGGACAGGGCGACTATGGCTACACCTTC.

V and J are TRBV30 and TRBJ1-2; maybe TRBD1 (5 bases). The V gene lost 2 bases and the J gene lost 5 bases, with 9 bases spanning the gap. Germline V gene sequence: CDR1 GTSNPN, CDR2 SVGIG (reference sequence). The CDR3 contains 12 residues. The CDR3 loop reads CAWSTPGYGYTF. The CDR3, as DNA: TGTGCCTGGAGTACTCCAGGGTATGGCTACACCTTC.